The T cell receptor beta chain described here comes from a study of blood T cell repertoires in COVID-19. The assay was immunoSEQ multiplex PCR, and TCRdb's table has in-frame clones only and misses some. This table has 240,000 or so clones, around 86% appearing once. With 4 bases clipped from V and 10 bases from J, the junction kept 6 bases outside the gene matches. The CDR3 is 14 residues long. CDR1 MNHEY and CDR2 SVGAGI come from the germline V gene. V and J are TRBV6-5 and TRBJ1-6; 8 bases agree with TRBD1. The sequenced material came from peripheral blood. This receptor was taken from a woman between 70 and 85 years old with active or convalescent COVID-19. CDR3 region: CASSSGQGRSPLHF. The DNA for the CDR3 is TGTGCCAGCAGTTCTGGACAGGGAAGGTCACCCCTCCACTTT.